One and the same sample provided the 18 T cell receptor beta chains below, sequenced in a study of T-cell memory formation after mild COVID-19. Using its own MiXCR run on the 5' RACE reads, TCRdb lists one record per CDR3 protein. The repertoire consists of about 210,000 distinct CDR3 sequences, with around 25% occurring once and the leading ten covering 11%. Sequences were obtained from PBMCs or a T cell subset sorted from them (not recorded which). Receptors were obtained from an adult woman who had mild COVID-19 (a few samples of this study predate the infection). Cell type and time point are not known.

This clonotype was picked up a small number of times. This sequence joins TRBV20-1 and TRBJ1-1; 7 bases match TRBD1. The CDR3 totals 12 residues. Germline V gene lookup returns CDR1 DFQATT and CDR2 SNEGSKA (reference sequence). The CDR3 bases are TGCAGCCGACGGACAGGAGACACTGAAGCTTTCTTT. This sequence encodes CSRRTGDTEAFF.

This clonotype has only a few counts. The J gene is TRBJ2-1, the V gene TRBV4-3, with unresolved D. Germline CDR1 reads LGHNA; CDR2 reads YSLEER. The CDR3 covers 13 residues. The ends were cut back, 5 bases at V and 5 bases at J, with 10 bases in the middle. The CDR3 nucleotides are TGCGCCAGCAGCTTCAAGGTACACAATGAGCAGTTCTTC. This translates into CASSFKVHNEQFF.

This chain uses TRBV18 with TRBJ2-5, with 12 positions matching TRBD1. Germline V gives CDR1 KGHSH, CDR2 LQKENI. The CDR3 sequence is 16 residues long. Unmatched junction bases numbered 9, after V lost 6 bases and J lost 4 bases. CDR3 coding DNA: TGTGCCAGCTCGCCGGGACAGGGGGCGAGGGGAGAGACCCAGTACTTC. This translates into CASSPGQGARGETQYF.

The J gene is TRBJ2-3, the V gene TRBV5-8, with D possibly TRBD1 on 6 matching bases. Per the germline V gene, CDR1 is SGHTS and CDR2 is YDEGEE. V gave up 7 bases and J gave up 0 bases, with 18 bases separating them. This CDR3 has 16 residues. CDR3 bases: TGTGCCAGCGTACACAGGGTAAGGGGTAGCACAGATACGCAGTATTTT. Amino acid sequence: CASVHRVRGSTDTQYF.

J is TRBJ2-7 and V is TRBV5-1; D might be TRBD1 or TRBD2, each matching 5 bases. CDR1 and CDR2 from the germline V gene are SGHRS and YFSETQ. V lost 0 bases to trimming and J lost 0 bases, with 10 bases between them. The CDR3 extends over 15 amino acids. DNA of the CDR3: TGCGCCAGCAGCTTGGCGGAGAGGGGCTCCTACGAGCAGTACTTC. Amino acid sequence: CASSLAERGSYEQYF.

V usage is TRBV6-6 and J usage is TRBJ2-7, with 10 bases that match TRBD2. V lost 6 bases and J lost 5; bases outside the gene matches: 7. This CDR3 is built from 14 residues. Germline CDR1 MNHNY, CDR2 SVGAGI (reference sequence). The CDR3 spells CASSQGTSVNEQYF. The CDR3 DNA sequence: TGTGCCAGCAGCCAGGGGACTAGCGTGAACGAGCAGTACTTC.

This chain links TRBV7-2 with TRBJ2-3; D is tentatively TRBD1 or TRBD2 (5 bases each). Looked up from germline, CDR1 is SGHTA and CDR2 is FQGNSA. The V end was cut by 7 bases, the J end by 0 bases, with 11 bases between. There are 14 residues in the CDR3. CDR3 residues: CASTPGLSTDTQYF. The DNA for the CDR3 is TGTGCCAGCACCCCGGGGCTAAGCACAGATACGCAGTATTTT.

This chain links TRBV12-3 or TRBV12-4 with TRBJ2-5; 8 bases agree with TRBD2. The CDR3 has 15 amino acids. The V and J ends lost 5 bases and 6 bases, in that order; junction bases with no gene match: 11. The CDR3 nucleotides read TGTGCCAGCAGTCTCGACGGGGGGGCCGTGAAGACCCAGTACTTC. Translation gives CASSLDGGAVKTQYF.

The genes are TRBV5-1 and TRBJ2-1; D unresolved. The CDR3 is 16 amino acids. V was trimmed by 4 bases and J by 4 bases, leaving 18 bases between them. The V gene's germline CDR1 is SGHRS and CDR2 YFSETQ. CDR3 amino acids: CASSKHSGVGYNEQFF. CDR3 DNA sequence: TGCGCCAGCAGCAAGCACAGTGGTGTCGGTTACAATGAGCAGTTCTTC. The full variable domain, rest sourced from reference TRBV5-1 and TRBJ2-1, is KAGVTQTPRYLIKTRGQQVTLSCSPISGHRSVSWYQQTPGQGLQFLFEYFSETQRNKGNFPGRFSGRQFSNSRSEMNVSTLELGDSALYLCASSKHSGVGYNEQFFGPGTRLTVL.

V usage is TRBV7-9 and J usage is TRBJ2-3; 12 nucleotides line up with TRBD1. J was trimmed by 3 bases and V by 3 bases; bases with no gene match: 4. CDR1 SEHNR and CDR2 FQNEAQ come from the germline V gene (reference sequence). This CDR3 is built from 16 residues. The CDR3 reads CASSFRDRGLTDTQYF. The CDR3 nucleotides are TGTGCCAGCAGCTTCAGGGACAGGGGGCTAACAGATACGCAGTATTTT.

In DNA, the CDR3 is TGTGCCTGGAGCCGGGGTTTGGGGTCGGGGGAGCAGTACTTC. The encoded protein is CAWSRGLGSGEQYF. This rearrangement joins TRBV30 to TRBJ2-7, with D perhaps matching TRBD2 (5 bases). V was cut by 3 bases and J by 7 bases, with 19 bases left in between. Germline CDR1 reads GTSNPN; CDR2 reads SVGIG (reference sequence). The CDR3 loop spans 14 amino acids.

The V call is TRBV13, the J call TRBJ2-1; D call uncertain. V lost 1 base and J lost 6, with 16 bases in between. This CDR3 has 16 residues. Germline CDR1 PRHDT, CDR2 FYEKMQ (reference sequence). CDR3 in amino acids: CASSLARAALGNEQFF. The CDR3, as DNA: TGTGCCAGCAGCTTAGCCCGGGCAGCTTTGGGCAATGAGCAGTTCTTC.

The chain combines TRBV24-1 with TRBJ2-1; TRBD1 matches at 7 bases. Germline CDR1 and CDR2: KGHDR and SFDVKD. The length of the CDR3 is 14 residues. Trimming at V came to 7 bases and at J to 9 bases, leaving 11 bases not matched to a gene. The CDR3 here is CATSPPEQGPEQFF. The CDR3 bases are TGTGCCACCAGCCCCCCAGAACAGGGGCCTGAGCAGTTCTTC.

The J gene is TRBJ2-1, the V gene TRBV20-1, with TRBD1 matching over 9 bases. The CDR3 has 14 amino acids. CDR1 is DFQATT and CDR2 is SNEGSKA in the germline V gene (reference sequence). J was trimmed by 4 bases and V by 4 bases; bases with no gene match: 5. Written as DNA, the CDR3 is TGCAGTGCTACCGGGACAGGGCCATACAATGAGCAGTTCTTC. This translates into CSATGTGPYNEQFF.

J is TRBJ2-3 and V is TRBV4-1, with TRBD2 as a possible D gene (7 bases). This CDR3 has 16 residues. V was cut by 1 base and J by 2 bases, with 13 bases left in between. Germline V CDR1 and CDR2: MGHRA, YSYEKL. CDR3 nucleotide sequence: TGCGCCAGCAGCCAAGCGGTGCGGGGGCCCACAGATACGCAGTATTTT. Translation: CASSQAVRGPTDTQYF.

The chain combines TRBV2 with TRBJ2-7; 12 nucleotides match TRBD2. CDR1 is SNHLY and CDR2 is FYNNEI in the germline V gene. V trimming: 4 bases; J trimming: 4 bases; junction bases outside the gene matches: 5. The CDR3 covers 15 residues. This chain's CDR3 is CASSGGGTSGYEQYF. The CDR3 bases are TGTGCCAGCAGTGGCGGAGGGACTAGCGGGTACGAGCAGTACTTC.

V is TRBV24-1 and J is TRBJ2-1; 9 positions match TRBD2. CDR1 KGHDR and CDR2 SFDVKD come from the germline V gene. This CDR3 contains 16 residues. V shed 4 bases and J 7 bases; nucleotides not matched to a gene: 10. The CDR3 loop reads CATSEQGLAGRNEQFF. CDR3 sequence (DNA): TGTGCCACCAGTGAGCAGGGGCTAGCGGGACGTAATGAGCAGTTCTTC.

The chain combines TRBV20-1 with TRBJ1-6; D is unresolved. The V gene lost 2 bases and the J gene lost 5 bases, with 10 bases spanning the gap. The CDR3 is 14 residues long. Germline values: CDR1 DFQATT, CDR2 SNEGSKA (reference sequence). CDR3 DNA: TGCAGTGCTAGAAAGGGTCGGGATAATTCACCCCTCCACTTT. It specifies CSARKGRDNSPLHF.